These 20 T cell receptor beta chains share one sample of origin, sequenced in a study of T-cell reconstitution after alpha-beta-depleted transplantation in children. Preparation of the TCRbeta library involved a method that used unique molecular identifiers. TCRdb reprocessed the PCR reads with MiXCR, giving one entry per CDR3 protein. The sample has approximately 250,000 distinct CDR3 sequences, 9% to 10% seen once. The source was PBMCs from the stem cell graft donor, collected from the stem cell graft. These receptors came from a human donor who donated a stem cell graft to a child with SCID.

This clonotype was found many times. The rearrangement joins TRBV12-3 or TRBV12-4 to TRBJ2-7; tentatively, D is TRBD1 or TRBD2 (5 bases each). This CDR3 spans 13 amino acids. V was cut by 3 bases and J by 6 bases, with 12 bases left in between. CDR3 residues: CASSFLGTAEQYF. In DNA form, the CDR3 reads TGTGCCAGCAGTTTTCTCGGGACGGCCGAGCAGTACTTC.

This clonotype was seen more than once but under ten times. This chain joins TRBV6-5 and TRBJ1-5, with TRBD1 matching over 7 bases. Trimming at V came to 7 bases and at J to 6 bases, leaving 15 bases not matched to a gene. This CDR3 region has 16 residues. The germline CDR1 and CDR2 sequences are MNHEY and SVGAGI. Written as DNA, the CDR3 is TGTGCCAGCATTAATCTTAACAGGGGAGCTCCTCAGCCCCAGCATTTT. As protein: CASINLNRGAPQPQHF.

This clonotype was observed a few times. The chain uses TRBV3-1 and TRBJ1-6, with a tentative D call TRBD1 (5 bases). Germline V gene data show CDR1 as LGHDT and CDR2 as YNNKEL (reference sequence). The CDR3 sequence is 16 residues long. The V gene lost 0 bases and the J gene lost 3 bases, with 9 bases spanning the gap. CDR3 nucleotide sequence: TGTGCCAGCAGCCAAGACAGGGCAAACTATAATTCACCCCTCCACTTT. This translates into CASSQDRANYNSPLHF.

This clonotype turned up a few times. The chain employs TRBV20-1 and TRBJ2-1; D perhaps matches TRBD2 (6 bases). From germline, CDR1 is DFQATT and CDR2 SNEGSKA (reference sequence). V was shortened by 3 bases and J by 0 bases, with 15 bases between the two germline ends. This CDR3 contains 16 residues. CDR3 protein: CSARSPAGSSYNEQFF. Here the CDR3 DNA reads TGCAGTGCTAGGAGCCCGGCGGGGAGCTCCTACAATGAGCAGTTCTTC.

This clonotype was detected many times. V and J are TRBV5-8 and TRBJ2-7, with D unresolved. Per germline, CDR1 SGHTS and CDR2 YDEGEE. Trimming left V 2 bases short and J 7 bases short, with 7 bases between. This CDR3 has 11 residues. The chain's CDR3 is CASSFSGEQYF. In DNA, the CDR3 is TGTGCCAGCAGCTTCTCCGGGGAGCAGTACTTC.

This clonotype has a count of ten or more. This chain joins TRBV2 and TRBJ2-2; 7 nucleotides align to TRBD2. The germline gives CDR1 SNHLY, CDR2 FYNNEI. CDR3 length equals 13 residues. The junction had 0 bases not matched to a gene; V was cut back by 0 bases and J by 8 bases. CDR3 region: CASSEARGGELFF. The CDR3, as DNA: TGTGCCAGCAGTGAAGCGCGGGGGGGGGAGCTGTTTTTT.

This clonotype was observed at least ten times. The CDR3 DNA follows: TGTGCCAGCCATAGGGGGATATCCTACAATGAGCAGTTCTTC. Protein: CASHRGISYNEQFF. V and J are TRBV6-2 or TRBV6-3 and TRBJ2-1; perhaps TRBD1 as D (6 bases). Germline-derived CDR1 and CDR2 are MNHEY and SVGEGT. Trimming left V 8 bases short and J 1 base short, with 12 bases between. The CDR3 covers 14 residues.

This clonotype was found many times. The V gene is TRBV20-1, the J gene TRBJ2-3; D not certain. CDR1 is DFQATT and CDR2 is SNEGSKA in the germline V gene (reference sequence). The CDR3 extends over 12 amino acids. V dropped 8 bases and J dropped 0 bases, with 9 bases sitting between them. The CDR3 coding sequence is TGCAGTTTTCCGTCTAGCACAGATACGCAGTATTTT. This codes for CSFPSSTDTQYF.

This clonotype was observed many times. The CDR3 DNA follows: TGCGCCAGCAGCTTGAGGTCGGGAATTGGGTATGGCTACACCTTC. It specifies CASSLRSGIGYGYTF. The genes are TRBV5-1 and TRBJ1-2; D is unresolved. CDR3 length: 15 amino acids. V was shortened by 1 base and J by 5 bases, with 15 bases between the two germline ends. Germline V gene lookup returns CDR1 SGHRS and CDR2 YFSETQ.

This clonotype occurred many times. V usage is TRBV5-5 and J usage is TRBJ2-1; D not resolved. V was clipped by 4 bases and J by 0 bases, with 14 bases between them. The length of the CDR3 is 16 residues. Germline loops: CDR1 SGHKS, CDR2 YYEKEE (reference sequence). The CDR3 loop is CASSPVASSSYNEQFF. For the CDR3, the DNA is TGTGCCAGCAGCCCGGTGGCCTCTAGCTCCTACAATGAGCAGTTCTTC.

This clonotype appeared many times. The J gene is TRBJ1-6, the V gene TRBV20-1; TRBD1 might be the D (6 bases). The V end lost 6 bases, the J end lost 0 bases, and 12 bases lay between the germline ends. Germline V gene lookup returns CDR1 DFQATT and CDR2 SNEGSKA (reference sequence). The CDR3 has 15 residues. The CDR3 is CSAWGHSSYNSPLHF. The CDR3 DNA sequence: TGCAGTGCCTGGGGACACAGCTCCTATAATTCACCCCTCCACTTT.

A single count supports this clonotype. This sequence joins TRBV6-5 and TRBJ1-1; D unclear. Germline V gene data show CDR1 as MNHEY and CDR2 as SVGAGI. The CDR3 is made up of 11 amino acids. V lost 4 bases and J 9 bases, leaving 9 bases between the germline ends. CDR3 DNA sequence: TGTGCCAGCAGTTCAGGCTCGAAAGCTTTCTTT. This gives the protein CASSSGSKAFF.

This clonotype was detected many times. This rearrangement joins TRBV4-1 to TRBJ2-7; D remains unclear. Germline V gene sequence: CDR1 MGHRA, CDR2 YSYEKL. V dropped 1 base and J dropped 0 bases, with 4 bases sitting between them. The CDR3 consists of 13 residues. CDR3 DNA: TGCGCCAGCAGCCAAGGCCTCTCCTACGAGCAGTACTTC. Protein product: CASSQGLSYEQYF.

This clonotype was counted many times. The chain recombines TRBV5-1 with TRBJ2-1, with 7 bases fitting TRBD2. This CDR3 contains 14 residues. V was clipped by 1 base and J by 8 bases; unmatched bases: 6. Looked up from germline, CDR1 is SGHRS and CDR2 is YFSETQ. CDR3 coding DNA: TGCGCCAGCAGCTTGCGGACTAGAAGTGATGAGCAGTTCTTC. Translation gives CASSLRTRSDEQFF.

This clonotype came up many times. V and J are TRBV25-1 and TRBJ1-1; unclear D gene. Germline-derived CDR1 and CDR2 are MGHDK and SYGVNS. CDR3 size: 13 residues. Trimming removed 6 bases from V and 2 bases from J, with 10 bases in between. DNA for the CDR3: TGTGCCAGCAGCCAAGGGCGTAACACTGAAGCTTTCTTT. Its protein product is CASSQGRNTEAFF. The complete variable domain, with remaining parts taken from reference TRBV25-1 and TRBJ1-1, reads EADIYQTPRYLVIGTGKKITLECSQTMGHDKMYWYQQDPGMELHLIHYSYGVNSTEKGDLSSESTVSRIRTEHFPLTLESARPSHTSQYLCASSQGRNTEAFFGQGTRLTVV.

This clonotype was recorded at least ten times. CDR3 region: CASSPWGPGELFF. Written as DNA, the CDR3 is TGTGCCAGCAGCCCCTGGGGTCCCGGGGAGCTGTTTTTT. The chain couples TRBV12-3 or TRBV12-4 to TRBJ2-2; D not certain. The V end lost 6 bases, the J end lost 6 bases, and 11 bases lay between the germline ends. The CDR3 loop spans 13 amino acids.

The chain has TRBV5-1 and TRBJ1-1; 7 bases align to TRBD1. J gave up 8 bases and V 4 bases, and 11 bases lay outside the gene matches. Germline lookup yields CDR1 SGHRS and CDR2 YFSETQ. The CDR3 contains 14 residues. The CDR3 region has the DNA TGCGCCAGCAGCCCCGGGACAGAGATCACCGAAGCTTTCTTT. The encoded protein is CASSPGTEITEAFF.

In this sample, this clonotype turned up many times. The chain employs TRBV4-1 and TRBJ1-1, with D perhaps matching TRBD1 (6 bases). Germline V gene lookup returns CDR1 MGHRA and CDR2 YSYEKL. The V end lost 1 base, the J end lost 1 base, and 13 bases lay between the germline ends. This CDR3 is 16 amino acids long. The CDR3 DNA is TGCGCCAGCAGCCAAGGTGCCCCGGACAGGAACACTGAAGCTTTCTTT. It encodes CASSQGAPDRNTEAFF.

CDR3 DNA sequence: TGTGCCAGCAGTAAATCAGGGTGGATGCCCTACGAGCAGTACTTC. It translates to CASSKSGWMPYEQYF. The rearrangement joins TRBV6-2 or TRBV6-3 to TRBJ2-7; the D gene is possibly TRBD1 (5 bases). V lost 5 bases and J lost 2, with 16 bases in between. CDR1 MNHEY and CDR2 SVGEGT come from the germline V gene. This CDR3 is 15 amino acids long.

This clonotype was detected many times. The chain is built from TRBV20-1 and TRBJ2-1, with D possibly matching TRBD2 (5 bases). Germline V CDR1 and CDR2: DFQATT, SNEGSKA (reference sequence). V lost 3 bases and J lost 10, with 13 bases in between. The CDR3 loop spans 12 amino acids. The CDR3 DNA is TGCAGTGCTAGGAGACCGGGATCCGAGCAGTTCTTC. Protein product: CSARRPGSEQFF.